These 18 T cell receptor beta chains were all obtained from the same sample, sequenced in a study of technical replicates of blood from a few donors. Sequencing was performed with immunoSEQ multiplex PCR; in TCRdb, only in-frame clones are kept and a portion is missing. The table has roughly 93,000 clones, 95% seen once; the top ten hold just over 0.25%. The sample taken for sequencing was T cells isolated from PBMCs. These receptors originate from a human donor in good health.

This chain joins TRBV7-2 and TRBJ1-2; D is uncertain. V was trimmed by 3 bases and J by 4 bases, leaving 15 bases between them. This CDR3 contains 15 residues. Germline V gene sequence: CDR1 SGHTA, CDR2 FQGNSA. The CDR3 loop reads CASSFSLFSVYGYTF. The CDR3 DNA reads TGTGCCAGCAGCTTTAGTCTCTTCTCCGTCTATGGCTACACCTTC.

The chain has TRBV7-9 and TRBJ2-1, with TRBD2 as a possible D gene (6 bases). The CDR3 has 13 amino acids. The germline V gene encodes CDR1 SEHNR and CDR2 FQNEAQ (reference sequence). Trimming shortened V by 5 bases and J by 8 bases, and 13 bases separated the two germline ends. The CDR3 loop is CASSAGGLDEQFF. Here the CDR3 DNA reads TGTGCCAGCAGCGCCGGGGGACTCGATGAGCAGTTCTTC.

The CDR3 nucleotides are TGTGCCAGCAGCTTAGGGTCAGCGGACACTGAAGCTTTCTTT. Translating it yields CASSLGSADTEAFF. This chain joins TRBV11-3 and TRBJ1-1; D gene unclear. Germline V gives CDR1 SGHNT, CDR2 YENEEA. The CDR3 covers 14 residues. The V end lost 1 base, the J end lost 3 bases, and 9 bases lay between the germline ends.

The CDR3 region has the DNA TGCAGCGTGAGCTTCCGAGGGGGGGTAGATACGCAGTATTTT. This encodes CSVSFRGGVDTQYF. The gene calls are TRBV29-1 and TRBJ2-3, with a possible D match to TRBD2 (7 bases). The germline CDR1 and CDR2 sequences are SQVTM and ANQGSEA. The ends were cut back, 6 bases at V and 5 bases at J, with 18 bases in the middle. The CDR3 length is 14 residues.

The chain links TRBV14 to TRBJ1-4; D is unclear. Trimming pared 5 bases from V and 5 bases from J, leaving 12 bases between. From germline, CDR1 is SGHDN and CDR2 FVKESK. This CDR3 region has 14 residues. The CDR3 loop reads CASSFYGPNEKLFF. The CDR3 DNA follows: TGTGCCAGCAGCTTCTATGGGCCGAATGAAAAACTGTTTTTT.

This clone was recorded once. This chain joins TRBV6-5 and TRBJ2-7, with a possible D match to TRBD1 (7 bases). Looked up from germline, CDR1 is MNHEY and CDR2 is SVGAGI. This CDR3 contains 14 residues. V shed 0 bases and J shed 6 bases, with 12 bases lying between them. CDR3 DNA sequence: TGTGCCAGCAGTTACTCGAACAGGGGAGGCGAGCAGTACTTC. This gives the protein CASSYSNRGGEQYF.

The CDR3 nucleotides are TGTGCCAGCAGCCCACGCCCTTTGGGGTTGCGTGCGGGGGAGACCCAGTACTTC. As protein: CASSPRPLGLRAGETQYF. The J gene is TRBJ2-5, the V gene TRBV14; tentatively, D is TRBD2 (6 bases). CDR3 length: 18 amino acids. Germline V gene sequence: CDR1 SGHDN, CDR2 FVKESK. V lost 4 bases, J lost 5 bases, and 26 bases lay in between.

The chain recombines TRBV27 with TRBJ1-1; D not certain. The length of the CDR3 is 14 residues. The V and J ends lost 1 base and 3 bases respectively, with 9 bases between them. Germline V lookup: CDR1 MNHEY, CDR2 SMNVEV (reference sequence). CDR3 DNA: TGTGCCAGCAGTTTATTTGAGGGCTACACTGAAGCTTTCTTT. It is translated as CASSLFEGYTEAFF.

The chain carries TRBV6-6 and TRBJ2-1; 12 bases are shared with TRBD2. The CDR3 is made up of 14 amino acids. Unmatched junction bases numbered 6, after V lost 7 bases and J lost 8 bases. Germline V CDR1 and CDR2: MNHNY, SVGAGI (reference sequence). This chain's CDR3 is CASKRLAGVDEQFF. CDR3 sequence (DNA): TGTGCCAGCAAAAGACTAGCGGGAGTCGATGAGCAGTTCTTC.

As regards this clone: At one boundary the junction diverges from the germline segment, which might be a read error. The CDR3, as DNA: TGTGCCAGCAGTGCGACAGGGGAGAGGTTCTACGGGCAGTACTTC. Its protein product is CASSATGERFYGQYF. This chain connects TRBV25-1 to TRBJ2-7, with 8 bases fitting TRBD1. Germline V gives CDR1 MGHDK, CDR2 SYGVNS. The CDR3 covers 15 residues.

The sample holds one count of this clone. The V call is TRBV2, the J call TRBJ2-7; 7 nucleotides agree with TRBD1. Per the germline V gene, CDR1 is SNHLY and CDR2 is FYNNEI. This CDR3 has 12 amino acids. Trimming removed 6 bases from V and 2 bases from J; junction bases left unmatched: 1. The CDR3 is CASRDRTYEQYF. The CDR3 bases are TGTGCCAGCAGGGACAGGACCTACGAGCAGTACTTC. The variable domain in full, completed from reference TRBV2 and TRBJ2-7, reads EPEVTQTPSHQVTQMGQEVILRCVPISNHLYFYWYRQILGQKVEFLVSFYNNEISEKSEIFDDQFSVERPDGSNFTLKIRSTKLEDSAMYFCASRDRTYEQYFGPGTRLTVT.

The rearrangement links TRBV7-2 to TRBJ1-5, with D perhaps TRBD1 (6 bases). The V gene lost 4 bases and the J gene lost 10 bases, with 17 bases spanning the gap. This CDR3 spans 14 amino acids. Germline V gene data show CDR1 as SGHTA and CDR2 as FQGNSA. This chain's CDR3 is CASSSGQLKAPQHF. The CDR3 bases are TGTGCCAGCAGCTCCGGACAGCTTAAGGCCCCCCAGCATTTT.

The chain uses TRBV6-5 and TRBJ1-5, with a tentative D call TRBD1 (5 bases). Germline V lookup: CDR1 MNHEY, CDR2 SVGAGI. This CDR3 spans 16 amino acids. V was trimmed by 0 bases and J by 4 bases, leaving 13 bases between them. CDR3 sequence: CASSYSRSGVNQPQHF. CDR3 in DNA: TGTGCCAGCAGTTACTCGCGGTCGGGGGTAAATCAGCCCCAGCATTTT.

The V gene is TRBV9, the J gene TRBJ2-7, with TRBD1 identical over 7 bases. V trimming: 0 bases; J trimming: 7 bases; junction bases outside the gene matches: 16. Germline CDR1 reads SGDLS; CDR2 reads YYNGEE. The CDR3 contains 17 residues. CDR3 DNA: TGTGCCAGCAGCGTAGCGGGGTCCCGGGACAGAATGATAGAGCAGTACTTC. Translated, it gives CASSVAGSRDRMIEQYF.

The chain couples TRBV5-4 to TRBJ2-4, with D possibly matching TRBD1 (5 bases). CDR1 SGHNT and CDR2 YYREEE come from the germline V gene (reference sequence). This CDR3 is 15 amino acids long. The V end lost 2 bases, the J end lost 9 bases, and 18 bases lay between the germline ends. The CDR3: CASSFPGSGLGIQYF. CDR3 DNA sequence: TGTGCCAGCAGCTTCCCAGGGTCTGGGTTAGGCATTCAGTACTTC.

V gene TRBV7-8 combines with J gene TRBJ1-2, with no clear D. The CDR3 runs to 15 residues. Trimming removed 1 base at V and 4 bases at J, with 13 bases between. In germline, CDR1 is SGHVS, CDR2 FQNEAQ. CDR3 loop: CASSLGAGNAYGYTF. DNA for the CDR3: TGTGCCAGCAGCTTAGGCGCAGGAAATGCCTATGGCTACACCTTC.

The chain employs TRBV5-1 and TRBJ1-1, with 7 bases lining up with TRBD1. From germline, CDR1 is SGHRS and CDR2 YFSETQ. The ends lost 2 bases at V and 6 bases at J; junction bases unmatched: 4. This CDR3 contains 13 residues. Here the CDR3 reads CASSFTGEAEAFF. The CDR3, as DNA: TGCGCCAGCAGCTTTACAGGGGAGGCTGAAGCTTTCTTT.

V is TRBV18 and J is TRBJ2-5; tentatively, D is TRBD2 (6 bases). Per germline, CDR1 KGHSH and CDR2 LQKENI. The V end lost 6 bases, the J end lost 5 bases, and 13 bases lay between the germline ends. CDR3 size: 13 residues. The CDR3 region is CASSPGESETQYF. As DNA, the CDR3 is TGTGCCAGCTCCCCGGGGGAAAGCGAGACCCAGTACTTC.